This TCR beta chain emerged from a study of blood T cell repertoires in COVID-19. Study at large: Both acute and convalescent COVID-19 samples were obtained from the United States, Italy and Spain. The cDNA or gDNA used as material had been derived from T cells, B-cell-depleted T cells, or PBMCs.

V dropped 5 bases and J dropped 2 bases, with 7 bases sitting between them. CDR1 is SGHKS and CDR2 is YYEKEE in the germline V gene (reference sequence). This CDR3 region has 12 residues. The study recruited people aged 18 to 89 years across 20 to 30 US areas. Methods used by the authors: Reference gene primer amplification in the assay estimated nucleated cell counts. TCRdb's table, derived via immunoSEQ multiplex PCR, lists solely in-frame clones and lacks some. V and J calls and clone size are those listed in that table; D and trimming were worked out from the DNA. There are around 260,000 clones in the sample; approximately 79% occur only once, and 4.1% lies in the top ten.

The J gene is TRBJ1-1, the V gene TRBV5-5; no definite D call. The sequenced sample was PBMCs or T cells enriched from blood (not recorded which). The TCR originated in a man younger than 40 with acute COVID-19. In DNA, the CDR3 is TGTGCCAGCAGTCGTGTTAACACTGAAGCTTTCTTT. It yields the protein CASSRVNTEAFF.